A selection of T cell receptor beta chains follows, all from one sample in a study of CD8 T cells in ankylosing spondylitis. TCRdb reanalysed the 5' RACE reads using MiXCR and keeps one entry per CDR3 protein. The sample records under 150,000 distinct CDR3 sequences, roughly 8.8% being singletons. Sequencing was performed on blood, either unsorted or a sorted T cell fraction (not recorded which). The source of these receptors is a male donor with ankylosing spondylitis or in good health (not recorded which). Both conserved end residues are part of each CDR3. D genes are given only for firm matches. The size of a clone is reported for some rows only, either as once, few or many, or as a class for expanded clones.

d_gene: .; j_gene: TRBJ1-1; abundance: many; v_gene: TRBV7-9; CDR3nt: TGTGCCAGCAGCTTTGGACCCAACACTGAAGCTTTCTTT; CDR3aa: CASSFGPNTEAFF
d_gene: .; j_gene: TRBJ2-5; abundance: many; v_gene: TRBV20-1; CDR3nt: TGCAGTACACTGTGGGAGACCCAGTACTTC; CDR3aa: CSTLWETQYF
d_gene: .; j_gene: TRBJ1-5; abundance: medium-sized; v_gene: TRBV7-2; CDR3nt: TGTGCCAGCAGCTTCGACAGGAATCAGCCCCAGCATTTT; CDR3aa: CASSFDRNQPQHF
d_gene: TRBD1; j_gene: TRBJ2-2; abundance: few; v_gene: TRBV20-1; CDR3nt: TGCAGTGCTAGAGACAGGGGGCTTAGAGTCGGGGAGCTGTTTTTT; CDR3aa: CSARDRGLRVGELFF
d_gene: .; j_gene: TRBJ1-1; abundance: many; v_gene: TRBV5-1; CDR3nt: TGCGCCAGCAGATACGGGAACACTGAAGCTTTCTTT; CDR3aa: CASRYGNTEAFF
d_gene: .; j_gene: TRBJ2-2; abundance: few; v_gene: TRBV5-5; CDR3nt: TGTGCCAGCAGCACCACAGGGACGAACACCGGGGAGCTGTTTTTT; CDR3aa: CASSTTGTNTGELFF
d_gene: .; j_gene: TRBJ1-4; abundance: many; v_gene: TRBV27; CDR3nt: TGTGCCAGCCGATTGGGGGCAGGGGTCTCTAATGAAAAACTGTTTTTT; CDR3aa: CASRLGAGVSNEKLFF
d_gene: TRBD1; j_gene: TRBJ1-1; abundance: .; v_gene: TRBV20-1; CDR3nt: TGCAGTGCTAGAGCGACAGGGTTGGCCACTGAAGCTTTCTTT; CDR3aa: CSARATGLATEAFF
d_gene: TRBD2; j_gene: TRBJ2-1; abundance: few; v_gene: TRBV14; CDR3nt: TGTGCCAGCAGCGCCCGACTAGCGGGGGGGATCGGTGAGCAGTTCTTC; CDR3aa: CASSARLAGGIGEQFF
d_gene: TRBD1; j_gene: TRBJ2-2; abundance: many; v_gene: TRBV20-1; CDR3nt: TGCAGTGCCGAAAAAGGGACAGCTCGGAACACCGGGGAGCTGTTTTTT; CDR3aa: CSAEKGTARNTGELFF
d_gene: .; j_gene: TRBJ1-1; abundance: few; v_gene: TRBV5-1; CDR3nt: TGCGCCAGCAGCCCTCGACAGGAACCGAACACTGAAGCTTTCTTT; CDR3aa: CASSPRQEPNTEAFF
d_gene: .; j_gene: TRBJ2-1; abundance: .; v_gene: TRBV20-1; CDR3nt: TGCAGTGCTAGAGGTACCGGGAGTAACAATGAGCAGTTCTTC; CDR3aa: CSARGTGSNNEQFF
d_gene: TRBD1; j_gene: TRBJ1-5; abundance: once; v_gene: TRBV29-1; CDR3nt: TGCAGCGTTAGGGACAGGGGGCTCGGCAATCAGCCCCAGCATTTT; CDR3aa: CSVRDRGLGNQPQHF
d_gene: .; j_gene: TRBJ2-5; abundance: many; v_gene: TRBV12-3/TRBV12-4; CDR3nt: TGTGCCAGCAGTTTAGGGGCAGAGCAAGAGACCCAGTACTTC; CDR3aa: CASSLGAEQETQYF
d_gene: .; j_gene: TRBJ2-5; abundance: .; v_gene: TRBV7-9; CDR3nt: TGTGCCAGCAGCCAAAGCCTGTGGACAGAACAAGAGACCCAGTACTTC; CDR3aa: CASSQSLWTEQETQYF
d_gene: .; j_gene: TRBJ2-7; abundance: many; v_gene: TRBV6-6; CDR3nt: TGTGCCAGCAGTTACCCTCCAGGGCCCGAGCAGTACTTC; CDR3aa: CASSYPPGPEQYF
d_gene: TRBD2; j_gene: TRBJ2-1; abundance: many; v_gene: TRBV5-6; CDR3nt: TGTGCCAGCAGCGTGGATAGCGGGAGGGCCGGTGAGCAGTTCTTC; CDR3aa: CASSVDSGRAGEQFF
d_gene: TRBD2; j_gene: TRBJ2-6; abundance: many; v_gene: TRBV28; CDR3nt: TGTGCCAGCAGTCCTCCGGGACTAGCTTCTGGGGCCAACGTCCTGACTTTC; CDR3aa: CASSPPGLASGANVLTF
d_gene: TRBD2; j_gene: TRBJ2-2; abundance: few; v_gene: TRBV5-1; CDR3nt: TGCGCCAGCAGCCGACTAGCGGGAAACACCGGGGAGCTGTTTTTT; CDR3aa: CASSRLAGNTGELFF
d_gene: .; j_gene: TRBJ1-6; abundance: many; v_gene: TRBV7-2; CDR3nt: TGTGCCAGCAGCTTAGATCTTAATTCACCCCTCCACTTT; CDR3aa: CASSLDLNSPLHF
d_gene: .; j_gene: TRBJ2-7; abundance: .; v_gene: TRBV7-2; CDR3nt: TGTGCCAGCAGCTTAGCGCTGGGGAGCGCCTACGAGCAGTACTTC; CDR3aa: CASSLALGSAYEQYF
d_gene: .; j_gene: TRBJ2-7; abundance: many; v_gene: TRBV20-1; CDR3nt: TGCATTAGGACACCCATGGGGGAGCAGTACTTC; CDR3aa: CIRTPMGEQYF
d_gene: TRBD2; j_gene: TRBJ2-7; abundance: few; v_gene: TRBV20-1; CDR3nt: TGCAGTGCTAGCGCTGCGGGAGGGTTCGAGCAGTACTTC; CDR3aa: CSASAAGGFEQYF
d_gene: TRBD2; j_gene: TRBJ2-7; abundance: many; v_gene: TRBV20-1; CDR3nt: TGCAGTGCTCATGGACTAGCGGGAGGGACCCACGAGCAGTACTTC; CDR3aa: CSAHGLAGGTHEQYF
d_gene: .; j_gene: TRBJ2-5; abundance: .; v_gene: TRBV7-2; CDR3nt: TGTGCCAGCAGCTTCGGCGGGATACAAGAGACCCAGTACTTC; CDR3aa: CASSFGGIQETQYF
d_gene: TRBD1; j_gene: TRBJ1-5; abundance: many; v_gene: TRBV12-3/TRBV12-4; CDR3nt: TGTGCCAGCAGCGGGACAGGACCCATATCCCAGCATTTT; CDR3aa: CASSGTGPISQHF
d_gene: .; j_gene: TRBJ1-4; abundance: many; v_gene: TRBV4-3; CDR3nt: TGCGCCAGCAGCCAGGATTTTGTATCGGGTGCTAATGAAAAACTGTTTTTT; CDR3aa: CASSQDFVSGANEKLFF
d_gene: TRBD2; j_gene: TRBJ2-1; abundance: many; v_gene: TRBV20-1; CDR3nt: TGCAGTGCGAGGGATTCTAGCGGAACCGTTGTCAATGAGCAGTTCTTC; CDR3aa: CSARDSSGTVVNEQFF
d_gene: .; j_gene: TRBJ2-3; abundance: many; v_gene: TRBV20-1; CDR3nt: TGCAGTGCAGCGCGGAGGGGAAGCACAGATACGCAGTATTTT; CDR3aa: CSAARRGSTDTQYF
d_gene: .; j_gene: TRBJ2-1; abundance: many; v_gene: TRBV12-3/TRBV12-4; CDR3nt: TGTGCCAGCAGTTTAGAAGCGACAGCCTACAATGAGCAGTTCTTC; CDR3aa: CASSLEATAYNEQFF
d_gene: .; j_gene: TRBJ2-7; abundance: many; v_gene: TRBV5-1; CDR3nt: TGCGCCAGCAGCTTGGAGAGCTCCTACGAGCAGTACTTC; CDR3aa: CASSLESSYEQYF
d_gene: TRBD2; j_gene: TRBJ2-7; abundance: few; v_gene: TRBV20-1; CDR3nt: TGCAGTGCGAAGATAGCGGGAGCGGCCTACGAGCAGTACTTC; CDR3aa: CSAKIAGAAYEQYF
d_gene: TRBD1; j_gene: TRBJ2-7; abundance: .; v_gene: TRBV5-5; CDR3nt: TGTGCCAGCAGCTTCGACGGGACAGAACTCTACGAGCAGTACTTC; CDR3aa: CASSFDGTELYEQYF
d_gene: .; j_gene: TRBJ2-5; abundance: many; v_gene: TRBV6-1; CDR3nt: TGTGCCAGCAGTCTTGGGACACTTGGTGCCCAGTACTTC; CDR3aa: CASSLGTLGAQYF
d_gene: .; j_gene: TRBJ2-1; abundance: .; v_gene: TRBV20-1; CDR3nt: TGCAGTGCTAGCTGGAATGAGCACTTCTTC; CDR3aa: CSASWNEHFF
d_gene: .; j_gene: TRBJ2-1; abundance: many; v_gene: TRBV10-3; CDR3nt: TGTGCCATCGGAGGAGGTGGGTCGGTAGGGTCCTACAATGAGCAGTTCTTC; CDR3aa: CAIGGGGSVGSYNEQFF
d_gene: .; j_gene: TRBJ1-5; abundance: many; v_gene: TRBV12-3/TRBV12-4; CDR3nt: TGTGCCAGCACCCCCTCGGGGAGGAATCAGCCCCAGCATTTT; CDR3aa: CASTPSGRNQPQHF
d_gene: .; j_gene: TRBJ2-3; abundance: many; v_gene: TRBV20-1; CDR3nt: TGCAGTGGATCCCTAGCAGGTGATACGCAGTATTTT; CDR3aa: CSGSLAGDTQYF
d_gene: .; j_gene: TRBJ2-1; abundance: many; v_gene: TRBV6-2/TRBV6-3; CDR3nt: TGTGCCAGCAATAAAGCGAGCTCCTACAATGAGCAGTTCTTC; CDR3aa: CASNKASSYNEQFF
d_gene: .; j_gene: TRBJ2-1; abundance: .; v_gene: TRBV11-3; CDR3nt: TGTGCCAGCAGCTCCACCCCAGTACAGGGCGGTGGTGAGCAGTTCTTC; CDR3aa: CASSSTPVQGGGEQFF
d_gene: .; j_gene: TRBJ2-1; abundance: many; v_gene: TRBV7-2; CDR3nt: TGTGCCAGCAGCTTAAACACTAGTCCGCTCGATGAGCAGTTCTTC; CDR3aa: CASSLNTSPLDEQFF
d_gene: TRBD1; j_gene: TRBJ2-2; abundance: few; v_gene: TRBV27; CDR3nt: TGTGCCAGCAGTCCCGGAACAGGGGCCGGGGAGCTGTTTTTT; CDR3aa: CASSPGTGAGELFF
d_gene: TRBD2; j_gene: TRBJ2-5; abundance: many; v_gene: TRBV7-9; CDR3nt: TGTGCCAGCAGCCTGAGGGGACTAGCGCTGGAGACCCAGTACTTC; CDR3aa: CASSLRGLALETQYF
d_gene: TRBD2; j_gene: TRBJ2-1; abundance: many; v_gene: TRBV7-3; CDR3nt: TGTGCCAGCAGCTGGGGGGGGGGCTCCTACAATGAGCAGTTCTTC; CDR3aa: CASSWGGGSYNEQFF
d_gene: TRBD2; j_gene: TRBJ2-1; abundance: .; v_gene: TRBV4-2; CDR3nt: TGTGCCAGCAGCCAGTTGGGGAGTGTAGCGGGAGTCTACAATGAGCAGTTCTTC; CDR3aa: CASSQLGSVAGVYNEQFF
d_gene: TRBD2; j_gene: TRBJ2-1; abundance: few; v_gene: TRBV7-3; CDR3nt: TGTGCCAGCAGCTTGGGTGGGGCGGGAGGGTACAATGAGCAGTTCTTC; CDR3aa: CASSLGGAGGYNEQFF
d_gene: TRBD1; j_gene: TRBJ2-3; abundance: .; v_gene: TRBV6-2/TRBV6-3; CDR3nt: TGTGCCAGCAGCTGGGCAGGGGGCCTAAAAAGCACAGATACGCAGTATTTT; CDR3aa: CASSWAGGLKSTDTQYF
d_gene: .; j_gene: TRBJ1-2; abundance: many; v_gene: TRBV20-1; CDR3nt: TGCAGTGCTAGAGACCCCGCCTTGGGGGGCGTGTATGGCTACACCTTC; CDR3aa: CSARDPALGGVYGYTF
d_gene: TRBD2; j_gene: TRBJ2-7; abundance: many; v_gene: TRBV7-2; CDR3nt: TGTGCCAGCAGCTTAACGGGGACTAGCCACGAGCAGTACTTC; CDR3aa: CASSLTGTSHEQYF
d_gene: .; j_gene: TRBJ2-2; abundance: .; v_gene: TRBV4-3; CDR3nt: TGCGCCAGCAGCCAAGATTTCAGGGGTAGTTTCGGGGAGCTGTTTTTT; CDR3aa: CASSQDFRGSFGELFF
d_gene: .; j_gene: TRBJ2-7; abundance: many; v_gene: TRBV3-1; CDR3nt: TGTGCCAGCAGCCAAGATGGAGGCGGATATTACTACGAGCAGTACTTC; CDR3aa: CASSQDGGGYYYEQYF
d_gene: .; j_gene: TRBJ2-7; abundance: .; v_gene: TRBV11-3; CDR3nt: TGTGCCAGCAGCCCAAACCTTGGAGCAGAGCAGTACTTC; CDR3aa: CASSPNLGAEQYF
d_gene: .; j_gene: TRBJ1-1; abundance: many; v_gene: TRBV30; CDR3nt: TGTGCCTACTCCCAGGACAGTGAAGCTTTCTTT; CDR3aa: CAYSQDSEAFF
d_gene: .; j_gene: TRBJ2-1; abundance: many; v_gene: TRBV7-3; CDR3nt: TGTGCCAGCAGCTCATCTACAGGGTACGGTGAGCAGTTCTTC; CDR3aa: CASSSSTGYGEQFF